This T cell receptor beta chain emerged from a study of graft-versus-host responses after intestinal transplantation. This table comes from immunoSEQ multiplex PCR, and its TCRdb copy is limited to in-frame clones, with some not included. The table lists 85,000 to 100,000 clones, just under 95% of them singletons. On this clone itself: Its target is not known. The sample has other DNA sequences that encode this CDR3 too.

Germline CDR1 SNHLY, CDR2 FYNNEI. V dropped 6 bases and J dropped 6 bases, with 6 bases sitting between them. CDR3 size: 10 residues. The sequencing here drew on unstimulated CD8+ T cells sorted from spleen or lymph node cells, taken before transplant. The chain combines TRBV2 with TRBJ2-7, with D possibly being TRBD1 (6 bases). This clonotype was sampled from a human donor who was the organ donor for an intestinal transplant. Here the CDR3 reads CASRGGEQYF. DNA for the CDR3: TGTGCCAGCAGAGGGGGCGAGCAGTACTTC. Variable domain in full (rest from reference TRBV2 and TRBJ2-7): EPEVTQTPSHQVTQMGQEVILRCVPISNHLYFYWYRQILGQKVEFLVSFYNNEISEKSEIFDDQFSVERPDGSNFTLKIRSTKLEDSAMYFCASRGGEQYFGPGTRLTVT.